The clone carrying this T cell receptor (beta chain) has more than one count but fewer than ten. What it binds is not known. Germline CDR1 is SGHTA and CDR2 is FQGTGA. The CDR3 runs 14 residues. V gave up 5 bases and J gave up 7 bases, with 14 bases separating them. Researchers amplified the TCR beta CDR3 regions from RNA transcripts. The TCR CDR3 was amplified in a first-round RT-PCR using the HTBI primer set. TCRdb analysed the multiplex PCR reads with MiXCR anew, one entry per CDR3 protein. Of roughly 740,000 distinct CDR3 sequences listed, about a sixth are singletons. These data are taken from a study of T cells in Graves' hyperthyroidism and ophthalmopathy. General observations from the study: Before onset, by a median of approximately 5.9 months, the model predicted ophthalmopathy. Also found in blood were most expanded thyroid clonotypes above 0.001.

Orbital computed tomography, thyroid ultrasound, serum thyroxine and TRAb, and clinical symptoms together informed the diagnoses. The source of the PBMCs was over 8.5 ml of fresh peripheral blood. The source material was blood. This TCR was sampled from a man aged 18-30 years with Graves' hyperthyroidism. V is TRBV7-3 and J is TRBJ2-2; D assignment may be TRBD1 or TRBD2 (5 bases each). The CDR3 spells CASSPGPPGGELFF. CDR3 sequence (DNA): TGTGCCAGCAGCCCGGGGCCCCCGGGCGGGGAGCTGTTTTTT.